This T cell receptor beta chain was retrieved from a study of cytomegalovirus exposure and HLA in healthy donors. PCR involved 60 Vbeta and 13 Jbeta primers. The repertoire was sequenced with immunoSEQ multiplex PCR; TCRdb's copy has only in-frame clones and lacks some. Seen here are around 150,000 clones, about 88% observed once, and the top ten hold approximately 2.3%. The CDR3 sequence is 14 residues long. Trimming took 6 bases from V and 4 from J, leaving 15 bases between them. Per the germline V gene, CDR1 is SQVTM and CDR2 is ANQGSEA. The chain couples TRBV29-1 to TRBJ1-4, with D maybe TRBD1 (6 bases). The TCR comes from a man aged 18-30 years in good health and CMV-seropositive. The sequencing sample was made of PBMCs. CDR3 loop: CSVAKTGLNEKLFF. As DNA, the CDR3 is TGCAGCGTCGCAAAGACAGGACTTAATGAAAAACTGTTTTTT.